The rows below give T cell receptor beta chains drawn from one sample of a study of T cell responses to AZD1222 COVID-19 vaccine. Sequencing was performed with immunoSEQ multiplex PCR; in TCRdb, only in-frame clones are kept and a portion is missing. The sample shows approximately 100,000 clones, around nine tenths of them seen only once. Sequencing was performed on peripheral blood, taken on day 0 of AZD1222 vaccination. These receptors all stem from an adult in good health. Both conserved end residues are part of each CDR3. The order of the fields is clone size, J gene, V gene, D gene, CDR3 protein, CDR3 DNA. The D gene is left open where the match is weak. A row's size may be missing; if present it is once, few, many or a size class.

>-|TRBJ2-5|TRBV5-1|-
CASSLSPQGTALTQYF
TGCGCCAGCAGCTTGTCTCCACAGGGCACCGCACTTACCCAGTACTTC
>-|TRBJ1-2|TRBV2|-
CASSELLTETSYGYTF
TGTGCCAGCAGTGAGTTGTTGACAGAGACCTCCTATGGCTACACCTTC
>-|TRBJ1-2|TRBV19|-
CASTQDGYGYTF
TGTGCCAGTACCCAGGACGGCTATGGCTACACCTTC
>-|TRBJ2-2|TRBV9|-
CASSVDQRTHTGELFF
TGTGCCAGCAGCGTAGACCAGCGGACCCACACCGGGGAGCTGTTTTTT
>-|TRBJ1-5|TRBV3-1/TRBV3-2|-
CASSRTQGNQPQHF
TGTGCCAGCAGCCGAACGCAGGGGAATCAGCCCCAGCATTTT
>once|TRBJ2-2|TRBV6-5|TRBD1
CASGADRANTGELFF
TGTGCCAGTGGGGCGGACAGGGCGAACACCGGGGAGCTGTTTTTT
>-|TRBJ2-7|TRBV6-1|-
CASSDLDSPAYEQYF
TGTGCCAGCAGTGATCTGGACTCGCCTGCTTACGAGCAGTACTTC
>-|TRBJ1-3|TRBV7-8|-
CASSLAYTVSGNTIYF
TGTGCCAGCAGCTTAGCCTACACGGTCTCTGGAAACACCATATATTTT
>-|TRBJ1-2|TRBV27|TRBD1
CASGARGPPIYGYTF
TGTGCCAGCGGGGCCAGGGGGCCCCCAATCTATGGCTACACCTTC
>-|TRBJ2-2|TRBV11-1|TRBD1
CASSPGTGHRGELFF
TGTGCCAGCAGCCCCGGGACAGGGCACCGCGGGGAGCTGTTTTTT
>-|TRBJ1-1|TRBV29-1|-
CSARQEQNTEAFF
TGCAGCGCTCGTCAGGAGCAGAACACTGAAGCTTTCTTT
>-|TRBJ2-7|TRBV27|TRBD2
CASSATVLAGALYEQYF
TGTGCCAGCAGTGCCACCGTACTAGCGGGGGCCCTCTACGAGCAGTACTTC
>once|TRBJ1-3|TRBV28|TRBD1
CASRTSRTGSGNTIYF
TGTGCCAGCAGAACTTCCCGGACAGGCTCTGGAAACACCATATATTTT
>-|TRBJ2-3|TRBV7-3|TRBD1
CASSLQSTGGTDTQYF
TGTGCCAGCAGCTTACAATCGACAGGGGGCACAGATACGCAGTATTTT
>-|TRBJ2-4|TRBV7-2|-
CASSLYPGVGNSPGLQYF
TGTGCCAGCAGCTTATATCCGGGGGTTGGGAACAGCCCGGGACTTCAGTACTTC
>once|TRBJ2-1|TRBV7-2|-
CASSLRGAPYNEQFF
TGTGCCAGCAGCCTCAGGGGGGCCCCCTACAATGAGCAGTTCTTC
>-|TRBJ1-1|TRBV11-1|-
CASSLTAAAEAFF
TGTGCCAGCAGTCTTACGGCAGCCGCTGAAGCTTTCTTT
>-|TRBJ1-2|TRBV5-6|-
CASSLEDRGSGGYTF
TGTGCCAGCAGCTTGGAAGATCGGGGGAGCGGTGGCTACACCTTC
>-|TRBJ1-2|TRBV5-4|-
CASSLLTVDYGYTF
TGTGCCAGCAGCTTGCTGACAGTTGACTATGGCTACACCTTC
>-|TRBJ1-5|TRBV19|TRBD1
CASSLQTGFSNQPQHF
TGTGCCAGTAGTTTACAGACAGGGTTTAGCAATCAGCCCCAGCATTTT
>-|TRBJ1-1|TRBV6-5|-
CASRRDTNTEAFF
TGTGCCAGCAGGCGGGACACGAACACTGAAGCTTTCTTT
>-|TRBJ2-1|TRBV2|-
CASTGVETYNEQFF
TGTGCCAGCACTGGGGTGGAGACCTACAATGAGCAGTTCTTC
>once|TRBJ1-1|TRBV5-8|-
CASSLGHNTEAFF
TGTGCCAGCAGCTTAGGACACAACACTGAAGCTTTCTTT
>-|TRBJ1-3|TRBV5-1|TRBD1
CASSLQGNSGNTIYF
TGCGCCAGCAGCTTACAGGGGAACTCTGGAAACACCATATATTTT
>once|TRBJ1-2|TRBV6-6|TRBD1
CASSPRQGGGYTF
TGTGCCAGCAGTCCTAGACAGGGGGGAGGCTACACCTTC
>once|TRBJ1-5|TRBV27|-
CASSLSGGLPQPQHF
TGTGCCAGCAGTTTATCGGGGGGTCTGCCCCAGCCCCAGCATTTT
>-|TRBJ1-2|TRBV6-2/TRBV6-3|TRBD1
CASSQGQGGTF
TGTGCCAGCAGTCAAGGACAGGGCGGCACCTTC
>-|TRBJ1-5|TRBV6-1|-
CASSELTVEPQHF
TGTGCCAGCAGTGAGTTGACGGTTGAGCCCCAGCATTTT
>-|TRBJ1-1|TRBV6-6|-
CASSQDWNTEAFF
TGTGCCAGCAGTCAGGACTGGAACACTGAAGCTTTCTTT
>-|TRBJ1-3|TRBV3-1/TRBV3-2|-
CASSPGQDGNTIYF
TGTGCCAGCAGCCCGGGGCAGGACGGAAACACCATATATTTT
>-|TRBJ1-1|TRBV3-1/TRBV3-2|TRBD1
CASSRTGWLGTEAFF
TGTGCCAGCAGCCGGACAGGTTGGTTGGGCACTGAAGCTTTCTTT
>-|TRBJ2-5|TRBV21-1|-
CASSNARGGPCMETQYF
TGTGCCAGCAGCAACGCGAGGGGGGGTCCATGTATGGAGACCCAGTACTTC
>-|TRBJ1-6|TRBV28|-
CASSPASKGYNSPLHF
TGTGCCAGCAGCCCCGCCTCCAAGGGTTATAATTCACCCCTCCACTTT
>-|TRBJ1-6|TRBV7-2|TRBD1
CASSFRDRNSPLHF
TGTGCCAGCAGCTTCCGGGACAGAAATTCACCCCTCCACTTT
>-|TRBJ1-2|TRBV7-2|-
CASSLATADLNTF
TGTGCCAGCAGCTTAGCCACAGCTGACCTCAACACCTTC
>-|TRBJ2-1|TRBV3-1/TRBV3-2|-
CASSQAGVAREKTEQFF
TGTGCCAGCAGCCAAGCCGGAGTAGCTCGGGAGAAGACAGAGCAGTTCTTC
>-|TRBJ2-3|TRBV7-2|-
CASSSSGTSTDTQYF
TGTGCCAGCAGCTCCTCGGGGACTAGCACAGATACGCAGTATTTT
>-|TRBJ1-2|TRBV7-9|-
CASSLAGYTGIYGYTF
TGTGCCAGCAGCTTAGCGGGCTACACGGGAATCTATGGCTACACCTTC
>once|TRBJ1-1|TRBV10-3|TRBD1
CAIRGQKNTEAFF
TGTGCCATCAGGGGACAGAAAAACACTGAAGCTTTCTTT
>-|TRBJ1-4|TRBV7-2|-
CASSLSSGRVEKLFF
TGTGCCAGCAGCTTATCGTCAGGGCGGGTTGAAAAACTGTTTTTT
>-|TRBJ2-2|TRBV18|-
CASSPGGARTGELFF
TGTGCCAGCTCACCAGGGGGGGCGCGCACCGGGGAGCTGTTTTTT
>-|TRBJ1-1|TRBV30|-
CAWRTGNTEAFF
TGTGCCTGGAGGACAGGGAACACTGAAGCTTTCTTT
>few|TRBJ2-3|TRBV5-1|TRBD2
CASSLDLAGGTDTQYF
TGCGCCAGCAGCTTGGATTTGGCGGGGGGAACAGATACGCAGTATTTT